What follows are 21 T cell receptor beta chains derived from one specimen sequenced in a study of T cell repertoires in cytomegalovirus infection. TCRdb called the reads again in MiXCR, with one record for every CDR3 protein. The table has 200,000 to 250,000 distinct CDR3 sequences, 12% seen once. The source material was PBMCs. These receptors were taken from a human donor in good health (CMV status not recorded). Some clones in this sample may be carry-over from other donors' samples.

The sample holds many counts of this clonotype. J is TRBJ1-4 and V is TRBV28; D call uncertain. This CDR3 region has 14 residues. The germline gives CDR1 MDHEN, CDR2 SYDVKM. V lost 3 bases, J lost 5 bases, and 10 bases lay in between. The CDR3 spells CASSFSGQNEKLFF. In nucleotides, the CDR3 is TGTGCCAGCAGTTTTTCCGGGCAGAATGAAAAACTGTTTTTT.

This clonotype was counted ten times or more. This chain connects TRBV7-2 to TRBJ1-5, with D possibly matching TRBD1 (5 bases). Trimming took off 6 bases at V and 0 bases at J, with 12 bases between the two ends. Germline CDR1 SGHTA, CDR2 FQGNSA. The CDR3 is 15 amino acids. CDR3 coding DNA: TGTGCCAGCAGGCCCGCAGGGAATAGCAATCAGCCCCAGCATTTT. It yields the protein CASRPAGNSNQPQHF.

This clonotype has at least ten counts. The CDR3 DNA sequence: TGTGCCAGCAGACCTGACGAAAGCAGCACTGAAGCTTTCTTT. Amino acid sequence: CASRPDESSTEAFF. The J gene is TRBJ1-1, the V gene TRBV7-8, with D hard to call. V lost 6 bases to trimming and J lost 4 bases, with 15 bases between them. The length of the CDR3 is 14 residues. Germline values: CDR1 SGHVS, CDR2 FQNEAQ.

In DNA form, the CDR3 reads TGTGCCAGCAGTAGCTTAGATCGGCACTACGAGCAGTACTTC. It codes for CASSSLDRHYEQYF. The chain combines TRBV28 with TRBJ2-7; D gene unclear. CDR1 and CDR2 from the germline V gene are MDHEN and SYDVKM. There are 14 residues in the CDR3. V lost 5 bases, J lost 3 bases, and 14 bases lay in between.

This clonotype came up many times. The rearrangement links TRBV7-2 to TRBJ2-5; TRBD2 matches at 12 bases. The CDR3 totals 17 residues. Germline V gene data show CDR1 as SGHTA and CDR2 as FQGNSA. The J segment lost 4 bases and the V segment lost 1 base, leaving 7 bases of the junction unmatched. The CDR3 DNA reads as TGTGCCAGCAGCTTAGAACTAGCGGGGGGCGGAGGAGAGACCCAGTACTTC. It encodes CASSLELAGGGGETQYF.

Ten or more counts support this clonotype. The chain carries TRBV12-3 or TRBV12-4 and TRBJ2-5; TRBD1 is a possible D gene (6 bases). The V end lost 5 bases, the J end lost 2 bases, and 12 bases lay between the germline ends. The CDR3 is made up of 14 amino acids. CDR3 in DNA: TGTGCCAGCAGTCAGGGGACGGAGCAAGAGACCCAGTACTTC. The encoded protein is CASSQGTEQETQYF.

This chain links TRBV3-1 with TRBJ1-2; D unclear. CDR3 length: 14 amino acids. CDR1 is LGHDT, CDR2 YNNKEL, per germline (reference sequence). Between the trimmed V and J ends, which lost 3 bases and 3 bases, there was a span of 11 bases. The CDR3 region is CASSQVSGDYGYTF. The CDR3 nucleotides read TGTGCCAGCAGCCAGGTTAGCGGGGACTATGGCTACACCTTC.

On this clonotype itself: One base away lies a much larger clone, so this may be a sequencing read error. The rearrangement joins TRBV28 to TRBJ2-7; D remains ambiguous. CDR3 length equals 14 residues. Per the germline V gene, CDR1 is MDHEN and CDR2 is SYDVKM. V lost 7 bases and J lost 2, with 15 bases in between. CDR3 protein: CASTLSPLTYEQYF. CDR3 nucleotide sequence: TGTGCCAGCACCCTAAGCCCCCTTACCTACGAGCAGTACTTC.

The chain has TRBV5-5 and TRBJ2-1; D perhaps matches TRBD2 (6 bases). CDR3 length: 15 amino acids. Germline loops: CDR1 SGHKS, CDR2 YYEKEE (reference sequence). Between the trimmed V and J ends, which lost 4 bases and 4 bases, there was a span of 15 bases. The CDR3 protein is CASSPLGGEYNEQFF. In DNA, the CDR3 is TGTGCCAGCAGCCCCCTGGGGGGAGAATACAATGAGCAGTTCTTC.

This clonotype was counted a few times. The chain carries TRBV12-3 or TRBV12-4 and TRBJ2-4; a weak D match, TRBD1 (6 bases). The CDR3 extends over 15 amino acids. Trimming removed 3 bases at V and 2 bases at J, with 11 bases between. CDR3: CASSFEQGTKNIQYF. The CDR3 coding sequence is TGTGCCAGCAGTTTTGAACAGGGCACCAAAAACATTCAGTACTTC.

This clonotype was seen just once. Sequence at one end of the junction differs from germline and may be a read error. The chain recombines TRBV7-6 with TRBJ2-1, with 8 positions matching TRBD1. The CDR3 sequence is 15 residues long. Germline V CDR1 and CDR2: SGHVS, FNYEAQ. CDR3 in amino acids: CAVRTGSGSYNEQLF. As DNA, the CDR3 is TGTGCCGTAAGGACAGGGTCAGGCTCCTACAATGAGCAGTTGTTC.

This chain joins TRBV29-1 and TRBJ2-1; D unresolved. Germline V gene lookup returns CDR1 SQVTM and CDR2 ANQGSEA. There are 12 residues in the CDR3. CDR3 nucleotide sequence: TGCAGTGCCATCAGCAGCTACAATGAGCAGTTCTTC. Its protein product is CSAISSYNEQFF.

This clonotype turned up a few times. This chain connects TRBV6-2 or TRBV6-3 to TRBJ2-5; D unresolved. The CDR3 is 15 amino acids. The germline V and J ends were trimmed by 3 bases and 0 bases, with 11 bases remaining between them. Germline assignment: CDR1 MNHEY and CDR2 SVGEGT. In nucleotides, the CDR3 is TGTGCCAGCAGTTATTCCGACGGGTACCAAGAGACCCAGTACTTC. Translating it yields CASSYSDGYQETQYF.

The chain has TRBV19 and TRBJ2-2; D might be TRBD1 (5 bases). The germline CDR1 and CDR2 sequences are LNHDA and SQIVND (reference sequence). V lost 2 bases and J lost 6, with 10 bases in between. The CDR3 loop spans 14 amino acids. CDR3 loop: CASSIQGVAGELFF. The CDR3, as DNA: TGTGCCAGTAGTATACAAGGGGTCGCCGGGGAGCTGTTTTTT.

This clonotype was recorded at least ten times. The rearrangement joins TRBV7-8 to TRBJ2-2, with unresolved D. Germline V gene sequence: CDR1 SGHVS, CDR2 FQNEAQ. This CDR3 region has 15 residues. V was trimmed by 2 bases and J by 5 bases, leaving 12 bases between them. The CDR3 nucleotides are TGTGCCAGCAGCTTAACCGGGCTTGGGACCGGGGAGCTGTTTTTT. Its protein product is CASSLTGLGTGELFF.

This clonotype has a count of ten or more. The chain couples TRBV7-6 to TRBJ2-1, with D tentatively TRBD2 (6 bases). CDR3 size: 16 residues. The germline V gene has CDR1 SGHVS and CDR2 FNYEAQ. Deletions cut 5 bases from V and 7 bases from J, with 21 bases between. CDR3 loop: CASSLTGTSGGNEQFF. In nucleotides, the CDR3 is TGTGCCAGCAGCCTCACCGGGACGTCAGGAGGGAATGAGCAGTTCTTC.

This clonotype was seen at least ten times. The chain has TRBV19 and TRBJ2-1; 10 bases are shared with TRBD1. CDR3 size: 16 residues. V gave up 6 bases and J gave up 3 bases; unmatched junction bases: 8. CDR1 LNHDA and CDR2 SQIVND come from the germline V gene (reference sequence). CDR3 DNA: TGTGCCAGTAGCGCAGCCGGGACAGGGGACTACAATGAGCAGTTCTTC. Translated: CASSAAGTGDYNEQFF.

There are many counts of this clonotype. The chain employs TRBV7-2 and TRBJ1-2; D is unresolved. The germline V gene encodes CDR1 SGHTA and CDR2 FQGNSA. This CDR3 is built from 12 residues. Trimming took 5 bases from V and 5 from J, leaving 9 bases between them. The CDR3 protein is CASSQTDYGYTF. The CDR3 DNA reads TGTGCCAGCAGCCAGACCGATTATGGCTACACCTTC.

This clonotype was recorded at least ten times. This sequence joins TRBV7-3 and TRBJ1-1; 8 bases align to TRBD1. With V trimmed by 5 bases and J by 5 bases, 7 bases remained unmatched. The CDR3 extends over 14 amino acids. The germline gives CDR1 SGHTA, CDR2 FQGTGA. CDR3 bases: TGTGCCAGCAGCAGCCAGGGGGCGGGTACTGAAGCTTTCTTT. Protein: CASSSQGAGTEAFF.

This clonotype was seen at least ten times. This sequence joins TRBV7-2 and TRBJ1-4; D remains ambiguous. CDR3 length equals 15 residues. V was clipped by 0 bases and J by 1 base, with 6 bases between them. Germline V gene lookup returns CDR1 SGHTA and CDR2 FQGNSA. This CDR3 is CASSLAHQTNEKLFF. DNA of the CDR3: TGTGCCAGCAGCTTAGCACACCAAACTAATGAAAAACTGTTTTTT. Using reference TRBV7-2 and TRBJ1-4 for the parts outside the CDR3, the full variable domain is GAGVSQSPSNKVTEKGKDVELRCDPISGHTALYWYRQSLGQGLEFLIYFQGNSAPDKSGLPSDRFSAERTGGSVSTLTIQRTQQEDSAVYLCASSLAHQTNEKLFFGSGTQLSVL.

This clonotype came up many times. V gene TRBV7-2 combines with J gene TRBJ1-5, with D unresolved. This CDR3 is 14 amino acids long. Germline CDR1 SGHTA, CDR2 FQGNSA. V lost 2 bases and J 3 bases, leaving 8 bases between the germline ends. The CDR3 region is CASSLTADNQPQHF. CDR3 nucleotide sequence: TGTGCCAGCAGCTTAACGGCAGACAATCAGCCCCAGCATTTT.